This T cell receptor (beta chain) appears in the sequencing data of a study of CD8+ T cells in alopecia areata listed by TCRdb under 2018. Broadly, across the study: Treated patients were enrolled in an open-label pilot trial of oral tofacitinib, 5 to 10 mg twice daily, for moderate-to-severe alopecia areata. Patients received tofacitinib for 6 to 18 months and were then followed off drug for 6 months to check for delayed response and recurrence. In both human patients and the C3H/HeJ mouse model, the study applied high-throughput TCRbeta sequencing to look at T cell clonal expansion in alopecia areata. Scalp tissue and sorted CD4+ and CD8+ peripheral blood T cells from patchy and totalis/universalis alopecia areata patients and from healthy controls were covered by human TCRbeta sequencing. Tofacitinib-treated patients had biopsies at baseline and at 4 and 24 weeks of treatment, with a later scalp biopsy in several patients. Clonality in the scalp was compared among normal scalp (n=4), patchy alopecia areata scalp (n=8), and alopecia totalis/universalis scalp (n=8). RNA was obtained with the PAXgene miRNA kit for fixed scalp, the miRNeasy kit for PBMCs, and the RNeasy kit for mouse skin. immunoSEQ multiplex PCR using 35 Vbeta forward primers and 13 Jbeta reverse primers was used to amplify TCRbeta CDR3 regions. Paper-wide results and their limitations: Scalp TCR repertoire analysis is complicated because resident alphabeta T cells in normal human skin are also sequenced, whereas mouse skin is dominated by gammadelta T cells. Higher clonality and more expanded CD8+ clones were observed in lesional scalp than in normal scalp, particularly in alopecia totalis/universalis, a finding suggestive of antigenic drive. Shared TCR sequences between patients were less evident than in mice, which may be partly attributable to HLA diversity in the patient population.

Library preparation was by the immunoSEQ multiplex PCR assay. RNA was extracted from all samples and reverse transcribed into cDNA as template for TCR sequencing. First-strand cDNA was synthesized using SuperScript III with a 2:1 mix of oligo-dT and random hexamers. A synthetic immune receptor repertoire was used to assess amplification bias, and residual bias was removed computationally. In the authors' own workflow: Raw reads were preprocessed for error removal, and CDR3 was defined according to IMGT conventions as running from the conserved cysteine to phenylalanine. Clonality was computed by normalizing Shannon entropy by log2 of the number of productive unique TCRs and subtracting the result from 1. Whether scalp clones were CD4 or CD8 was inferred by matching scalp TCRbeta sequences against CD4 and CD8 repertoires sorted from blood. The table was pulled from immuneACCESS by TCRdb, which kept in-frame rearrangements only. Such tables lose some clones; where checked, under half of the loss comes from unresolved V genes, and the rest has no known cause. The V and J calls and clone size come from that table; D and trimming were worked out from the DNA. Counted in this sample were about 140,000 clones; roughly 46% of them appeared once. 0.8% to 1% of the sample is taken by the ten largest.

As for this clone: Its antigen is not yet known. Nothing much larger sits one base from this clone, and base qualities are not available. Other nucleotide sequences from this sample produce the same CDR3.

This specimen's time point label, interpreted: baseline before oral tofacitinib. From alopecia areata patients, peripheral blood was collected along with lesional scalp punch biopsies. After PBMCs were isolated by density centrifugation and stained for CD3, CD4 and CD8, a FACSAria was used to sort CD4+ and CD8+ T cells. V was cut back by 5 bases and J by 0 bases, leaving a gap of 11 bases between them. Spanning cysteine to phenylalanine, the CDR3 consists of 14 amino acids. Only the CDR3 DNA stays, 42 bases, in frame from base 1. Based on the germline V gene, the CDR1 and CDR2 sequences are SGHTA and FQGNSA.

The clonotype comes from a human donor with alopecia areata. Sample: CD4+ T cells sorted from blood, taken at week 0. This receptor chain uses TRBV7-2 and TRBJ2-7, and possibly TRBD2, on 5 matching bases. The CDR3 protein: CASSPDFSSYEQYF. The nucleotide sequence is given as TGTGCCAGCAGCCCGGACTTCAGCTCCTACGAGCAGTACTTC.